This entry lists 31 T cell receptor beta chains sequenced from one sample in a study of T cell repertoires in cytomegalovirus infection. A single record per CDR3 protein comes from TCRdb applying MiXCR to the reads. The sample carries under 600,000 distinct CDR3 sequences, about 17% recorded once. Material: CD8+ T cells from PBMCs. The origin of the receptors is a human donor in good health (CMV status not recorded). Some clones in this sample may be carry-over from other donors' samples.

In its sample, this clonotype was seen many times. The J gene is TRBJ2-5, the V gene TRBV27; 10 bases are shared with TRBD2. V gave up 5 bases and J gave up 2 bases; unmatched junction bases: 14. This CDR3 is 18 amino acids long. CDR1 and CDR2 (germline): MNHEY, SMNVEV (reference sequence). The CDR3 loop is CASSLSQPSGGWQETQYF. The CDR3 DNA reads TGTGCCAGCAGTCTCTCCCAGCCTAGCGGGGGTTGGCAAGAGACCCAGTACTTC.

This clonotype appeared a few times. The chain has TRBV14 and TRBJ1-2; D ambiguous. The CDR3 contains 13 residues. V dropped 1 base and J dropped 6 bases, with 9 bases sitting between them. The germline gives CDR1 SGHDN, CDR2 FVKESK. This chain's CDR3 is CASSQARYNGYTF. CDR3 in DNA: TGTGCCAGCAGCCAAGCCAGGTACAATGGCTACACCTTC.

Comments on this clonotype: A much more abundant neighbour one base away suggests this may be a read error. The rearrangement uses TRBV4-1 and TRBJ2-7, with 7 positions matching TRBD2. Germline V lookup: CDR1 MGHRA, CDR2 YSYEKL. The CDR3 is 15 residues long. CDR3 region: CASTQGLAVAYEQYF. CDR3 in DNA: TGCGCCAGCACCCAAGGGCTAGCGGTCGCCTACGAGCAGTACTTC.

This clonotype was counted ten times or more. The chain recombines TRBV6-2 or TRBV6-3 with TRBJ2-7; 9 bases match TRBD2. Germline trimming cut 6 bases from V and 5 bases from J; bases unmatched to any gene: 17. From germline, CDR1 is MNHEY and CDR2 SVGEGT. The CDR3 loop spans 17 amino acids. CDR3 sequence reads: CASSQEISGRVIDEQYF. CDR3 DNA sequence: TGTGCCAGCAGCCAGGAAATTAGCGGGAGAGTAATCGACGAGCAGTACTTC.

Many counts were recorded for this clonotype. The chain has TRBV7-8 and TRBJ2-1, with TRBD2 matching 9 bases. The junction had 4 bases not matched to a gene; V was cut back by 0 bases and J by 1 base. CDR3 length: 17 amino acids. Germline CDR1 and CDR2: SGHVS and FQNEAQ. The CDR3 reads CASSLAARGGSYNEQFF. In nucleotides, the CDR3 is TGTGCCAGCAGCTTAGCGGCGCGGGGGGGTTCCTACAATGAGCAGTTCTTC.

The rearrangement joins TRBV7-9 to TRBJ2-5, with 9 bases matching TRBD1. The CDR3 runs 16 residues. V lost 1 base and J lost 2; bases outside the gene matches: 5. The V gene's germline CDR1 is SEHNR and CDR2 FQNEAQ (reference sequence). CDR3 bases: TGTGCCAGCAGCTTAGGGGGGACAGGGATACAAGAGACCCAGTACTTC. Translation: CASSLGGTGIQETQYF. Drawing the rest from reference TRBV7-9 and TRBJ2-5, the complete variable domain is DTGVSQNPRHKITKRGQNVTFRCDPISEHNRLYWYRQTLGQGPEFLTYFQNEAQLEKSRLLSDRFSAERPKGSFSTLEIQRTEQGDSAMYLCASSLGGTGIQETQYFGPGTRLLVL.

This chain joins TRBV19 and TRBJ2-1; the match to TRBD2 covers 12 bases. Germline-derived CDR1 and CDR2 are LNHDA and SQIVND (reference sequence). Losses at the gene ends were 7 bases for V and 4 bases for J; bases not matched to a gene: 5. The CDR3 loop spans 15 amino acids. The CDR3 sequence: CASNLGLAGYNEQFF. CDR3 in DNA: TGTGCCAGTAATCTAGGACTAGCGGGATACAATGAGCAGTTCTTC. The whole variable domain, remainder taken from reference TRBV19 and TRBJ2-1, is DGGITQSPKYLFRKEGQNVTLSCEQNLNHDAMYWYRQDPGQGLRLIYYSQIVNDFQKGDIAEGYSVSREKKESFPLTVTSAQKNPTAFYLCASNLGLAGYNEQFFGPGTRLTVL.

V and J are TRBV4-2 and TRBJ2-2, with TRBD2 as a possible D gene (6 bases). This CDR3 has 15 amino acids. V was pared by 4 bases and J by 3 bases, with 12 bases between. The germline gives CDR1 LGHNA, CDR2 YNFKEQ. CDR3: CASSPSIADTGELFF. CDR3 coding DNA: TGTGCCAGCAGCCCAAGTATAGCGGACACCGGGGAGCTGTTTTTT.

In this sample, this clonotype turned up many times. V is TRBV11-2 and J is TRBJ1-1; D unresolved. The CDR3 contains 14 residues. Germline V gene lookup returns CDR1 SGHAT and CDR2 FQNNGV. Trimming left V 3 bases short and J 1 base short, with 9 bases between. The CDR3 is CASSFSTENTEAFF. In DNA, the CDR3 is TGTGCCAGCAGCTTCTCGACGGAGAACACTGAAGCTTTCTTT.

J is TRBJ2-7 and V is TRBV7-9; TRBD2 matches 11 bases. Germline trimming cut 5 bases from V and 1 base from J; bases unmatched to any gene: 7. Looked up from germline, CDR1 is SEHNR and CDR2 is FQNEAQ (reference sequence). The CDR3 consists of 16 residues. The CDR3 bases are TGTGCCAGCAGCCCGACTAGCGGGGTACTATCCTACGAGCAGTACTTC. Translating it yields CASSPTSGVLSYEQYF.

The rearrangement links TRBV4-1 to TRBJ2-1; no firm D call. Looked up from germline, CDR1 is MGHRA and CDR2 is YSYEKL. This CDR3 region has 15 residues. Trimming removed 1 base from V and 7 bases from J, with 14 bases in between. DNA for the CDR3: TGCGCCAGCAGCCAAGGACCCCTAGGGATAAATGAGCAGTTCTTC. Translated, it gives CASSQGPLGINEQFF.

This clonotype was observed a handful of times. The V gene is TRBV20-1, the J gene TRBJ1-1; 7 bases fit TRBD1. Germline CDR1 DFQATT, CDR2 SNEGSKA (reference sequence). Trimming cost V 3 bases and J 2 bases; bases outside gene matches: 3. The CDR3 extends over 13 amino acids. CDR3 protein: CSARTGRNTEAFF. The CDR3 region has the DNA TGCAGTGCTAGGACAGGGCGTAACACTGAAGCTTTCTTT.

Only a few counts were recorded for this clonotype. The chain has TRBV6-6 and TRBJ2-5; 12 bases match TRBD2. The CDR3 length is 16 residues. Germline assignment: CDR1 MNHNY and CDR2 SVGAGI (reference sequence). Trimming removed 2 bases from V and 4 bases from J; junction bases left unmatched: 5. CDR3 nucleotide sequence: TGTGCCAGCAGTTACCTCGGACTAGCGGGGCCAGAGACCCAGTACTTC. It is translated as CASSYLGLAGPETQYF.

This clonotype was detected a few times. CDR3 amino acids: CASSLIGGGGDGGELFF. As DNA, the CDR3 is TGCGCCAGCAGCCTTATAGGGGGCGGGGGGGACGGCGGGGAGCTGTTTTTT. The chain links TRBV4-1 to TRBJ2-2; 9 positions agree with TRBD2. The CDR3 is 17 residues long. V shed 4 bases, J shed 7 bases, and the junction held 13 bases outside the gene matches. Germline assignment: CDR1 MGHRA and CDR2 YSYEKL.

Remarks on this clonotype: This may be a read error, as it is one base from a much larger clone. The gene calls are TRBV10-3 and TRBJ1-2; D perhaps matches TRBD1 (5 bases). The CDR3 sequence is 15 residues long. Germline assignment: CDR1 ENHRY and CDR2 SYGVKD. The CDR3 reads CALSERDGYSYGYTF. The CDR3 DNA reads TGTGCCCTCAGTGAAAGGGACGGTTACTCCTATGGCTACACCTTC.

A remark on this clonotype: This CDR3 is missing its conserved last phenylalanine or tryptophan, likely due to a read error. The rearrangement joins TRBV4-2 to TRBJ2-7; D unclear. Germline values: CDR1 LGHNA, CDR2 YNFKEQ. The CDR3 has 17 residues. V gave up 0 bases and J gave up 0 bases, with 15 bases separating them. CDR3 loop: CASSQDRDFRSSYEQYL. CDR3 DNA sequence: TGTGCCAGCAGCCAAGATCGTGACTTTCGAAGCTCCTACGAGCAGTACTTA.

This chain uses TRBV5-1 with TRBJ2-1; D perhaps matches TRBD2 (6 bases). CDR1 SGHRS and CDR2 YFSETQ come from the germline V gene. The CDR3 spans 15 residues. The V end was cut by 6 bases, the J end by 0 bases, with 13 bases between. CDR3 DNA: TGCGCCAGCACCCTAGCGTCGAGCTCCTACAATGAGCAGTTCTTC. Its protein product is CASTLASSSYNEQFF. Based on the CDR3 plus reference TRBV5-1 and TRBJ2-1, the full variable domain is KAGVTQTPRYLIKTRGQQVTLSCSPISGHRSVSWYQQTPGQGLQFLFEYFSETQRNKGNFPGRFSGRQFSNSRSEMNVSTLELGDSALYLCASTLASSSYNEQFFGPGTRLTVL.

This clonotype has a handful of counts. This chain joins TRBV10-2 and TRBJ1-2, with 7 bases matching TRBD1. The CDR3 runs 16 residues. Germline CDR1 is WSHSY and CDR2 is SAAADI. With V trimmed by 3 bases and J by 3 bases, 10 bases remained unmatched. CDR3 loop: CASSETGANPHYGYTF. The CDR3 coding sequence is TGCGCCAGCAGTGAAACAGGGGCAAACCCCCACTATGGCTACACCTTC.

This clonotype came up a few times. The J gene is TRBJ1-2, the V gene TRBV5-1; the D gene is possibly TRBD1 (6 bases). The CDR3 covers 18 residues. V was shortened by 2 bases and J by 1 base, with 21 bases between the two germline ends. Germline lookup yields CDR1 SGHRS and CDR2 YFSETQ. The CDR3 DNA is TGCGCCAGCAGCTTTTTCAATTCGGGGGCACCCGGTAACTATGGCTACACCTTC. Protein: CASSFFNSGAPGNYGYTF.

This clonotype occurred a few times. The J gene is TRBJ2-6, the V gene TRBV5-1, with D possibly matching TRBD1 (6 bases). Germline CDR1 reads SGHRS; CDR2 reads YFSETQ. The V gene lost 7 bases and the J gene lost 0 bases, with 17 bases spanning the gap. The CDR3 consists of 17 residues. The CDR3 loop reads CASALGHLLSGANVLTF. The DNA of the CDR3 is TGCGCCAGCGCATTGGGACATCTCCTCTCTGGGGCCAACGTCCTGACTTTC.

In nucleotides, the CDR3 is TGCAGCGTTTCGGGGGTCAGTTCCCTCGCCTACAATGAGCAGTTCTTC. Translation: CSVSGVSSLAYNEQFF. The chain joins TRBV29-1 to TRBJ2-1; TRBD2 might be the D (6 bases). V was pared by 5 bases and J by 2 bases, with 19 bases between. The length of the CDR3 is 16 residues. CDR1 is SQVTM and CDR2 is ANQGSEA in the germline V gene.

The chain recombines TRBV29-1 with TRBJ1-3; D remains ambiguous. Trimming cost V 2 bases and J 4 bases, with 15 bases left between them. Per germline, CDR1 SQVTM and CDR2 ANQGSEA. The CDR3 contains 15 residues. The CDR3 protein is CSVESKGNKGNTIYF. As DNA, the CDR3 is TGCAGCGTTGAAAGTAAAGGGAATAAGGGAAACACCATATATTTT.

The chain joins TRBV14 to TRBJ2-2, with a possible D match to TRBD2 (7 bases). Between the trimmed V and J ends, which lost 0 bases and 1 base, there was a span of 18 bases. The CDR3 extends over 19 amino acids. Looked up from germline, CDR1 is SGHDN and CDR2 is FVKESK. CDR3 DNA sequence: TGTGCCAGCAGCCAAGATTTCGTGGCGGGGGCCTTGAACACCGGGGAGCTGTTTTTT. It codes for CASSQDFVAGALNTGELFF.

This rearrangement joins TRBV7-6 to TRBJ1-3, with 10 bases fitting TRBD1. Germline V lookup: CDR1 SGHVS, CDR2 FNYEAQ. V lost 5 bases, J lost 4 bases, and 8 bases stayed unmatched. The CDR3 spans 16 residues. The CDR3 here is CASSAPGTGDGNTIYF. The DNA for the CDR3 is TGTGCCAGCAGCGCGCCCGGGACAGGGGACGGAAACACCATATATTTT.

The chain uses TRBV27 and TRBJ2-1; the match to TRBD2 covers 14 bases. The V gene end was trimmed by 6 bases and the J gene end by 7 bases; junction bases not matched to a gene: 14. Germline CDR1 is MNHEY and CDR2 is SMNVEV (reference sequence). This CDR3 has 18 residues. CDR3: CASSNRPGLAGVLNEQFF. In DNA, the CDR3 is TGTGCCAGCAGCAACCGTCCGGGACTAGCGGGGGTCTTAAATGAGCAGTTCTTC.

This clonotype occurred many times. The genes are TRBV27 and TRBJ1-2; no clear D gene. The germline V and J ends were trimmed by 7 bases and 8 bases, with 23 bases remaining between them. Germline values: CDR1 MNHEY, CDR2 SMNVEV (reference sequence). The CDR3 runs 15 residues. CDR3 coding DNA: TGTGCCAGCACCCCTCGACGGGCAGCTCTTGGCGGCTACACCTTC. Its translation: CASTPRRAALGGYTF.

Many counts were recorded for this clonotype. The rearrangement links TRBV4-2 to TRBJ2-7; possibly TRBD2 for D (6 bases). CDR3 size: 15 residues. V dropped 0 bases and J dropped 7 bases, with 16 bases sitting between them. Germline-derived CDR1 and CDR2 are LGHNA and YNFKEQ. The CDR3 DNA reads as TGTGCCAGCAGCCAAGATCCCTCCAACGGGGGAGAGCAGTACTTC. Its translation is CASSQDPSNGGEQYF.

This rearrangement joins TRBV19 to TRBJ2-3; D gene uncertain. The germline gives CDR1 LNHDA, CDR2 SQIVND (reference sequence). Deletions cut 0 bases from V and 6 bases from J, with 7 bases between. The CDR3 totals 13 residues. CDR3 loop: CASSIDGVDTQYF. As DNA, the CDR3 is TGTGCCAGTAGTATAGATGGGGTGGATACGCAGTATTTT.

The chain uses TRBV5-4 and TRBJ1-1, with D tentatively TRBD1 (6 bases). This CDR3 has 16 residues. Per the germline V gene, CDR1 is SGHNT and CDR2 is YYREEE (reference sequence). V shed 2 bases and J shed 6 bases, with 20 bases lying between them. The CDR3: CASSLNGGRGGSEAFF. In nucleotides, the CDR3 is TGTGCCAGCAGCTTAAATGGGGGTAGGGGGGGGTCTGAAGCTTTCTTT.

The chain couples TRBV28 to TRBJ2-7; D uncertain. CDR3 length: 13 amino acids. V was pared by 5 bases and J by 5 bases, with 13 bases between. From germline, CDR1 is MDHEN and CDR2 SYDVKM. In nucleotides, the CDR3 is TGTGCCAGCAGTCTAACGTGTGTTCACGAGCAGTACTTC. As protein: CASSLTCVHEQYF.

Ten or more counts support this clonotype. The chain links TRBV11-1 to TRBJ1-1; 9 nucleotides match TRBD1. In germline, CDR1 is SGHAT, CDR2 FQDESV (reference sequence). V lost 5 bases and J lost 4; bases outside the gene matches: 5. The CDR3 extends over 14 amino acids. The CDR3 DNA reads TGTGCCAGCAGCCCCGGACAGGGGAGCACTGAAGCTTTCTTT. It codes for CASSPGQGSTEAFF.